The sequence of this T cell receptor beta chain was determined in a study of CXCR3-negative and CXCR3-positive naive CD8 T cells. As for the study in general: Per-library TRB read counts averaged about 1.5 +/- 0.3 million, adding up to 130 million to 150 million in total.

General observations from the study: Surface CD5 looked about the same in the naive subsets, so the authors worked out TCR strength from TRB CDR3 properties. TRB CDR3s of CXCR3-positive naive cells were more hydrophobic than those of CXCR3-negative naive cells.

CDR1 MGHRA and CDR2 YSYEKL come from the germline V gene. The CDR3 has 15 residues. UMI labels and 5' RACE were used to prepare the TRB cDNA libraries. TCRdb reworked the 5' RACE reads into one entry per CDR3 protein, no DNA. This sample's table reports 75,000 to 100,000 distinct CDR3 sequences. Points on this clonotype: Its antigen remains unidentified.

The sequence came from a human donor in good health. Some clones in this sample may be carry-over from other donors' samples. The sample comprised naive CXCR3+ CD8+ T cells from blood. Stated subset: CD45RO-CCR7+CD27+CD95- naive CD8+ T cells expressing CXCR3 (TNR3+). This chain links TRBV4-1 with TRBJ2-3. The CDR3 reads CASSQEVPRWDTQYF.